Below are 22 T cell receptor beta chains sequenced from a single sample in a study of blood T cells in healthy people across ages. The second PCR ran 7 to 11 cycles with a sample-barcoded 5' primer and J-beta primers. TCRdb re-analysed the 5' RACE reads in MiXCR, keeping a single row per CDR3 protein. In the table there are about 2 million distinct CDR3 sequences, less than 50% of which are singletons. Input material: blood. Receptors were obtained from a woman aged 40 to 50 in good health.

The CDR3 spells CASSLSGPEAFF. In DNA, the CDR3 is TGCGCCAGCAGCTTGTCTGGGCCTGAAGCTTTCTTT. The chain has TRBV5-1 and TRBJ1-1; no clear D gene. CDR3 length: 12 residues. Germline V gives CDR1 SGHRS, CDR2 YFSETQ. V lost 1 base to trimming and J lost 6 bases, with 7 bases between them.

This chain links TRBV10-3 with TRBJ2-1, with D maybe TRBD2 (5 bases). CDR1 and CDR2 from the germline V gene are ENHRY and SYGVKD. V was trimmed by 2 bases and J by 10 bases, leaving 12 bases between them. The CDR3 spans 13 residues. CDR3 sequence (DNA): TGTGCCATCAGTGAGGGATTAGCGACAGAGCAGTTCTTC. This translates into CAISEGLATEQFF.

The sample holds a few counts of this clonotype. The chain uses TRBV20-1 and TRBJ2-5; D is ambiguous. The germline V gene encodes CDR1 DFQATT and CDR2 SNEGSKA (reference sequence). This CDR3 has 14 amino acids. Trimming stripped 0 bases from V and 3 bases from J, with 11 bases between. CDR3 DNA sequence: TGCAGTGCTAGAGAGGCCTCTGGCAAAGAGACCCAGTACTTC. Its protein product is CSAREASGKETQYF.

This clonotype was counted only a few times. This chain uses TRBV11-3 with TRBJ2-3; the match to TRBD2 covers 10 bases. The CDR3 length is 16 residues. Trimming at V came to 6 bases and at J to 6 bases, leaving 12 bases not matched to a gene. CDR1 is SGHNT and CDR2 is YENEEA in the germline V gene. CDR3 amino acids: CASSSRTSGWGDTQYF. The CDR3 DNA is TGTGCCAGCAGTTCCAGGACTAGCGGCTGGGGTGATACGCAGTATTTT. Variable domain in full (rest from reference TRBV11-3 and TRBJ2-3): EAGVVQSPRYKIIEKKQPVAFWCNPISGHNTLYWYLQNLGQGPELLIRYENEEAVDDSQLPKDRFSAERLKGVDSTLKIQPAELGDSAVYLCASSSRTSGWGDTQYFGPGTRLTVL.

Only a few counts were recorded for this clonotype. This chain joins TRBV4-2 and TRBJ2-7; TRBD2 agrees at 7 bases. The CDR3 runs to 15 residues. The V gene end was trimmed by 1 base and the J gene end by 2 bases; junction bases not matched to a gene: 5. Germline V lookup: CDR1 LGHNA, CDR2 YNFKEQ. This chain's CDR3 is CASSQAASGTYEQYF. CDR3 DNA: TGTGCCAGCAGCCAAGCGGCTAGCGGTACCTACGAGCAGTACTTC.

This clonotype was observed a few times. The chain is built from TRBV28 and TRBJ1-1, with D unresolved. The CDR3 consists of 11 residues. Deletions cut 5 bases from V and 5 bases from J, with 6 bases between. The germline V gene has CDR1 MDHEN and CDR2 SYDVKM. The CDR3 DNA is TGTGCCAGCAGTGGTCGGACTGAAGCTTTCTTT. Amino acids: CASSGRTEAFF.

CDR3 bases: TGTGCCAGCAGCTACGTCCGAGGGACAGGAGCAAATGGGGCCCAGTACTTC. Protein product: CASSYVRGTGANGAQYF. The chain links TRBV7-8 to TRBJ2-5; 8 bases are shared with TRBD1. J lost 9 bases, V lost 4 bases, and 19 bases had no gene match. The germline V gene has CDR1 SGHVS and CDR2 FQNEAQ. The CDR3 is made up of 17 amino acids.

Concerning this clonotype itself: A read error may explain this, as a much larger clone is one base away. The V gene is TRBV4-3, the J gene TRBJ2-3, with D unresolved. CDR3 length: 12 amino acids. Looked up from germline, CDR1 is LGHNA and CDR2 is YSLEER. Trimming took off 0 bases at V and 7 bases at J, with 5 bases between the two ends. The CDR3 is CASSQDPNTQYF. Here the CDR3 DNA reads TGCGCCAGCAGCCAAGACCCGAATACGCAGTATTTT.

The rearrangement links TRBV2 to TRBJ2-7; 9 nucleotides agree with TRBD1. The V and J ends lost 5 bases and 4 bases, in that order; junction bases with no gene match: 6. Germline values: CDR1 SNHLY, CDR2 FYNNEI. The CDR3 totals 14 residues. CDR3 sequence: CASSPGQGKYEQYF. The CDR3, as DNA: TGTGCCAGCAGTCCGGGACAGGGTAAATACGAGCAGTACTTC.

V is TRBV5-1 and J is TRBJ1-1, with D possibly being TRBD1 (5 bases). The CDR3 has 15 residues. V dropped 4 bases and J dropped 4 bases, with 17 bases sitting between them. CDR1 and CDR2 (germline): SGHRS, YFSETQ. The CDR3 DNA is TGCGCCAGCAGCCCCCATGGAGGGGAGATCACTGAAGCTTTCTTT. It is translated as CASSPHGGEITEAFF.

This clonotype was seen more than once but under ten times. This chain joins TRBV5-1 and TRBJ2-1; 8 bases fit TRBD2. The length of the CDR3 is 12 residues. V was pared by 2 bases and J by 10 bases, with 2 bases of the junction left unmatched. CDR1 and CDR2 (germline): SGHRS, YFSETQ. The CDR3 nucleotides read TGCGCCAGCAGCTTCTTAGCGGGGGAGCAGTTCTTC. Encoded protein: CASSFLAGEQFF.

This chain links TRBV29-1 with TRBJ2-1; the match to TRBD2 covers 10 bases. The CDR3 extends over 15 amino acids. Germline values: CDR1 SQVTM, CDR2 ANQGSEA. Trimming took 8 bases from V and 0 from J; bases not matched to a gene: 7. This chain's CDR3 is CSSIAGGSSYNEQFF. As DNA, the CDR3 is TGCAGCTCTATAGCGGGGGGAAGCTCCTACAATGAGCAGTTCTTC.

The rearrangement uses TRBV29-1 and TRBJ1-1; 7 positions match TRBD1. The CDR3 extends over 11 amino acids. Germline-derived CDR1 and CDR2 are SQVTM and ANQGSEA. The J segment lost 8 bases and the V segment lost 3 bases, leaving 3 bases of the junction unmatched. CDR3: CSVDPQGEAFF. The CDR3 DNA reads TGCAGCGTTGACCCACAGGGGGAAGCTTTCTTT.

The table lists this clonotype with many counts. V and J are TRBV4-1 and TRBJ2-7; TRBD2 matches at 11 bases. Germline loops: CDR1 MGHRA, CDR2 YSYEKL. J was trimmed by 4 bases and V by 1 base; bases with no gene match: 9. The CDR3 has 17 amino acids. The CDR3 sequence is CASSQGEGTSGRYEQYF. The CDR3 region has the DNA TGCGCCAGCAGCCAAGGGGAGGGGACTAGCGGACGGTACGAGCAGTACTTC.

The genes are TRBV6-5 and TRBJ1-2; no firm D call. Trimming took 8 bases from V and 1 from J, leaving 14 bases between them. The germline gives CDR1 MNHEY, CDR2 SVGAGI. CDR3 length: 14 amino acids. The CDR3 spells CASLKATVNYGYTF. CDR3 DNA: TGTGCCAGCTTAAAGGCAACTGTTAACTATGGCTACACCTTC.

This clonotype was detected only a few times. V gene TRBV28 combines with J gene TRBJ2-3, with D maybe TRBD2 (5 bases). V gave up 2 bases and J gave up 0 bases, with 9 bases separating them. Germline V gene sequence: CDR1 MDHEN, CDR2 SYDVKM. The CDR3 has 15 amino acids. Here the CDR3 reads CASSLQTGSTDTQYF. The CDR3 DNA reads TGTGCCAGCAGTTTACAGACGGGGAGCACAGATACGCAGTATTTT.

Only a few counts were recorded for this clonotype. The CDR3 loop reads CATRAFQGARYEQYF. The CDR3 DNA reads as TGTGCCACCAGAGCCTTTCAGGGGGCCCGCTACGAGCAGTACTTC. The chain has TRBV15 and TRBJ2-7, with 8 bases that match TRBD1. The CDR3 extends over 15 amino acids. V lost 6 bases to trimming and J lost 3 bases; unmatched junction nucleotides: 10. Germline-derived CDR1 and CDR2 are LNHNV and YYDKDF (reference sequence).

This sequence joins TRBV7-2 and TRBJ1-2; D unresolved. The germline gives CDR1 SGHTA, CDR2 FQGNSA. This CDR3 contains 15 residues. Trimming stripped 2 bases from V and 1 base from J, with 11 bases between. The CDR3 loop is CASSLRAGGNYGYTF. CDR3 DNA sequence: TGTGCCAGCAGCTTACGGGCAGGTGGTAACTATGGCTACACCTTC.

This clonotype occurred many times. V gene TRBV5-5 combines with J gene TRBJ2-7; D possibly matches TRBD1 or TRBD2 (5 bases each). Trimming took off 2 bases at V and 0 bases at J, with 12 bases between the two ends. The CDR3 extends over 15 amino acids. Germline CDR1 is SGHKS and CDR2 is YYEKEE (reference sequence). CDR3 in DNA: TGTGCCAGCAGCTTAGTAGGGACGGCCTCCTACGAGCAGTACTTC. Encoded protein: CASSLVGTASYEQYF.

This chain connects TRBV6-5 to TRBJ1-4; D remains unclear. CDR3 length equals 13 residues. The germline CDR1 and CDR2 sequences are MNHEY and SVGAGI. V was trimmed by 0 bases and J by 7 bases, leaving 6 bases between them. This chain's CDR3 is CASSYSPGEKLFF. DNA of the CDR3: TGTGCCAGCAGTTACTCCCCCGGTGAAAAACTGTTTTTT.

The chain joins TRBV7-6 to TRBJ2-4; D perhaps matches TRBD2 (7 bases). Germline loops: CDR1 SGHVS, CDR2 FNYEAQ. CDR3 length equals 13 residues. V gave up 0 bases and J gave up 11 bases, with 11 bases separating them. The CDR3, as DNA: TGTGCCAGCAGCTTAGCCCAAGGGGGGGTTCAGTACTTC. Its translation: CASSLAQGGVQYF.

For this clonotype: One junction end disagrees with the germline gene, perhaps due to a read error. The chain couples TRBV9 to TRBJ2-1; D is possibly TRBD2 (7 bases). Germline-derived CDR1 and CDR2 are SGDLS and YYNGEE. The CDR3 is made up of 15 amino acids. The CDR3 DNA reads TGTGCCAGCAGCGGCGGGCGGGGGCCACACAAAGAGCAGTTCTTC. Protein product: CASSGGRGPHKEQFF.